The T cell receptor beta chain under discussion was sequenced for a study of untreated major depressive disorder. Study observations and caveats: Depressed patients' CD4+ T cells carried increased TRBV05-01 (Vbeta 5.1) usage versus control CD4+ T cells. Generalizability is limited by the comparatively small study sample.

Trimming shortened V by 5 bases and J by 0 bases, and 3 bases separated the two germline ends. CDR1 and CDR2 from the germline V gene are SGDLS and YYNGEE. The CDR3 sequence is 13 residues long. Only in-frame clones appear in the TCRdb table, and some are missing; sequencing was by immunoSEQ multiplex PCR. This table holds just over 20,000 clones, approximately 92% found once. Remarks on this clone: Its matching antigen is unknown.

This receptor was taken from a man under 40 in good health. The chain uses TRBV9 and TRBJ2-6; D is unclear. The sequencing input was CD4+ T cells from PBMCs. The CDR3 DNA reads as TGTGCCAGCAGTTACTCTGGGGCCAACGTCCTGACTTTC. It yields the protein CASSYSGANVLTF.